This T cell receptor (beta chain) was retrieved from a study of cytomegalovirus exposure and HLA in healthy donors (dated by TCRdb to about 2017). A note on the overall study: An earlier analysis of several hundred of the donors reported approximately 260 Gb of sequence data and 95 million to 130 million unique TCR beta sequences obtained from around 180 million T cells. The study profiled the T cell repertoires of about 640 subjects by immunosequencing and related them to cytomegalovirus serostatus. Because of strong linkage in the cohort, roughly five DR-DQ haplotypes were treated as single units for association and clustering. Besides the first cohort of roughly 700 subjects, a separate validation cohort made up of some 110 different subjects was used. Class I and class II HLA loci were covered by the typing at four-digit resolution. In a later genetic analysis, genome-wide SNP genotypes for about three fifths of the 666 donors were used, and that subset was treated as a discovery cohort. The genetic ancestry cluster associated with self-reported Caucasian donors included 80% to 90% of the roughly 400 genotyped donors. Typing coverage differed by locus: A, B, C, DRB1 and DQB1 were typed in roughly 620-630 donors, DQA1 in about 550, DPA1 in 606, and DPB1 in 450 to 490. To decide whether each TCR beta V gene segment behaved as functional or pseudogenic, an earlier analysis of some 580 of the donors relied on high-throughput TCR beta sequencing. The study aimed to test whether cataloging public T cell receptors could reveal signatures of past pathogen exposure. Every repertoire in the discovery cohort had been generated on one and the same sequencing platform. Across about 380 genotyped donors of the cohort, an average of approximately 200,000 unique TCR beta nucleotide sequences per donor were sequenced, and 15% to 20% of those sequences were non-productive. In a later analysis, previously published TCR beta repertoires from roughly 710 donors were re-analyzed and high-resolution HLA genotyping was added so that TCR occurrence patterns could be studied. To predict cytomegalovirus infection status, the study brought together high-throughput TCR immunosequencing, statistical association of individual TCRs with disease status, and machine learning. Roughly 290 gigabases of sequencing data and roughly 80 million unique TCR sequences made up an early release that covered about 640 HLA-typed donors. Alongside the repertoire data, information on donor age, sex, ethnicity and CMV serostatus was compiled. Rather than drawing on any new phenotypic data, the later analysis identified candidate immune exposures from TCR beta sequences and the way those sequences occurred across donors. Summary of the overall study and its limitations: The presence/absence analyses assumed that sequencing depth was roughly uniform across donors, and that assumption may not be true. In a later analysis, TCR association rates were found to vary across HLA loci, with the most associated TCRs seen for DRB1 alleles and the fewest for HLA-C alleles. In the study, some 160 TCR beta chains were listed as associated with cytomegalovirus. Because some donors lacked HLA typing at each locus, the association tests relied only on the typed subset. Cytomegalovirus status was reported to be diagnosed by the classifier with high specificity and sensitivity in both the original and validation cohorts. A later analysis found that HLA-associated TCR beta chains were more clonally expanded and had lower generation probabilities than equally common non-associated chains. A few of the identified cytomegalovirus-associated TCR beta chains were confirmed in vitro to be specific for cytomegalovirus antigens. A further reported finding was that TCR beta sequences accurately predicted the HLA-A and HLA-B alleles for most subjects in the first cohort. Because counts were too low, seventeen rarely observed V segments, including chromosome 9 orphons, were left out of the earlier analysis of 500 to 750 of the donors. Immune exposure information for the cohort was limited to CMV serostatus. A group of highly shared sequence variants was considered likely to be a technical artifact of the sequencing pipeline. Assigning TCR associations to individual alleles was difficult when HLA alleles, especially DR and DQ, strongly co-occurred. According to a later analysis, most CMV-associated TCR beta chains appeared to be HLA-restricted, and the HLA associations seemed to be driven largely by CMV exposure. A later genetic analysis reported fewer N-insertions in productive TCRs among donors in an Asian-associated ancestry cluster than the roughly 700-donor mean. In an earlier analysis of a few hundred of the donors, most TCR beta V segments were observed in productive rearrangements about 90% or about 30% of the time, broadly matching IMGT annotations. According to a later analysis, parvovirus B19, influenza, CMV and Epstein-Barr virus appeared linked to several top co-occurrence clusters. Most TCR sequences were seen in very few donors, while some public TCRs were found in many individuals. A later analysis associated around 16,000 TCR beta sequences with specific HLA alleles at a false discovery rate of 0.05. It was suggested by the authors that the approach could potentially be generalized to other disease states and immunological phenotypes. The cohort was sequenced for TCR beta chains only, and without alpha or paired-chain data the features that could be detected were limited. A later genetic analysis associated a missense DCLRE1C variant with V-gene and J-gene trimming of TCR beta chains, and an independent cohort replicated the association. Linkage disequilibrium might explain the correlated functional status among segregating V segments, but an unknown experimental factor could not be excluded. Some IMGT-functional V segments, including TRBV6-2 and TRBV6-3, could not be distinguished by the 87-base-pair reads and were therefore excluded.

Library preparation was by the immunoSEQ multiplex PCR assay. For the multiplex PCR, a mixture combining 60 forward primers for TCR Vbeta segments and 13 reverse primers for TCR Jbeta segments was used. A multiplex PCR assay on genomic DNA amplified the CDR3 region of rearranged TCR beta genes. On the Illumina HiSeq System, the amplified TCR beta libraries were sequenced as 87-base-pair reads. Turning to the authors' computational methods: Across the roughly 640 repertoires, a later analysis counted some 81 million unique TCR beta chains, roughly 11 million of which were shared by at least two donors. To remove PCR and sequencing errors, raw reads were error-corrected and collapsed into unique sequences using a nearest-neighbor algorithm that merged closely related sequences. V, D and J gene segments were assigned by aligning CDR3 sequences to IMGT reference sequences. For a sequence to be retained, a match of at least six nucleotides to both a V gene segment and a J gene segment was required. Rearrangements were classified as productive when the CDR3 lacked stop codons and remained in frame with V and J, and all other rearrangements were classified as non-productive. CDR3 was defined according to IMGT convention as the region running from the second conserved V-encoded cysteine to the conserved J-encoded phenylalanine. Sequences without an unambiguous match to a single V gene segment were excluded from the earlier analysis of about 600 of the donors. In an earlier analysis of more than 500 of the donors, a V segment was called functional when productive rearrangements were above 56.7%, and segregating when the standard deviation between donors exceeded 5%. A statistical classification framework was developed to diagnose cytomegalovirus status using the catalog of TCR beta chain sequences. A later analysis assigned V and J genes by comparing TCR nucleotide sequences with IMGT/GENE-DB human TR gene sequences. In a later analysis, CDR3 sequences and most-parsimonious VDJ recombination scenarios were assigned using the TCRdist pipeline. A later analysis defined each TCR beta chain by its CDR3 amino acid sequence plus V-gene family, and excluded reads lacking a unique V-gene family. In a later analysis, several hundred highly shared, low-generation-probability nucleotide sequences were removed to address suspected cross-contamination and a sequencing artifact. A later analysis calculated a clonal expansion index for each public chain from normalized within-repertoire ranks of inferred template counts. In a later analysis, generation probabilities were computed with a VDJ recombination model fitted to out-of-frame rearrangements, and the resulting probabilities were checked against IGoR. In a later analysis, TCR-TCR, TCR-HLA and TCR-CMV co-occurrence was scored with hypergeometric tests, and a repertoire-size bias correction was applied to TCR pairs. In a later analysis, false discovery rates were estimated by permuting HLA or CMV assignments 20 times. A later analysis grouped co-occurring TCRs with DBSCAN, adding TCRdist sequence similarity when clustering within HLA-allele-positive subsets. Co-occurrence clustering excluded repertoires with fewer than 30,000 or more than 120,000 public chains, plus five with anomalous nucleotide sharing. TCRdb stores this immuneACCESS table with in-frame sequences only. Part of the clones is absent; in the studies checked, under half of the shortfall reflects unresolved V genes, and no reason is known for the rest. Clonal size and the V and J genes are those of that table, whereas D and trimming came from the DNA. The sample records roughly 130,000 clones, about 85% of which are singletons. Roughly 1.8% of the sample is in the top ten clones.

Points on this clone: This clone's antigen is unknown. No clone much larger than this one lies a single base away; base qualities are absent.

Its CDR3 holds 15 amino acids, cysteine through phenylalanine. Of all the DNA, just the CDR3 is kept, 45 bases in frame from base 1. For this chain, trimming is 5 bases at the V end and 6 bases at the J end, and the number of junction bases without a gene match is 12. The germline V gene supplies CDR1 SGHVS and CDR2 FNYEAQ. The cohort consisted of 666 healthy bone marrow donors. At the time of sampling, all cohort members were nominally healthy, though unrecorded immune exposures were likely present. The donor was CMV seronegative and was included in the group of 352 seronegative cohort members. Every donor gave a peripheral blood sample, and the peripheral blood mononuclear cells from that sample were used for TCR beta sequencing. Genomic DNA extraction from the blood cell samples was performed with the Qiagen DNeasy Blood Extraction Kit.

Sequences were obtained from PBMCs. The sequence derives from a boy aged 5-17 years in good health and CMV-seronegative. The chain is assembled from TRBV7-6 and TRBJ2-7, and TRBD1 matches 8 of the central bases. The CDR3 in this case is CASSTTGVVEGEQYF. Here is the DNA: TGTGCCAGCAGCACGACAGGGGTGGTAGAAGGCGAGCAGTACTTC.